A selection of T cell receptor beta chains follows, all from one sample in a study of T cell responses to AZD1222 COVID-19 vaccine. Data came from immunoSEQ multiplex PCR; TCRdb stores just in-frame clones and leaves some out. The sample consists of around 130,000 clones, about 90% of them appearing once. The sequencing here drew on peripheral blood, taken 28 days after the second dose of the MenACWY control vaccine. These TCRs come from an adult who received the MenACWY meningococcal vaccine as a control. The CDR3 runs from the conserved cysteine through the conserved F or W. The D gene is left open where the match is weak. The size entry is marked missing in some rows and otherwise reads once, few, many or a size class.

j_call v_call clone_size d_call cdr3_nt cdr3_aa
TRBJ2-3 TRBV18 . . TGTGCCAGCTCACCACAACTGGTCCAGGTAGATACGCAGTATTTT CASSPQLVQVDTQYF
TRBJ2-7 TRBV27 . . TGTGCCAGCAGTTTCAGGGCCTCTCATTACGAGCAGTACTTC CASSFRASHYEQYF
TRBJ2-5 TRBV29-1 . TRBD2 TGCAGCGCCAAAGAAACGGCGGGAGTAGAGACCCAGTACTTC CSAKETAGVETQYF
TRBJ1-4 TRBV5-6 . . TGTGCCAGCAGCTTGGCCTCGGCAGCCAATGAAAAACTGTTTTTT CASSLASAANEKLFF
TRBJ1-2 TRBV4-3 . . TGCGCTAGCAGCCAAGATCGGATTGGGGCGAATGGCTACACCTTC CASSQDRIGANGYTF
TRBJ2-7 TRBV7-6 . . TGTGCCAGCAGCCAAGATCAAGGACAGACCTTCTTTACCTACGAGCAGTACTTC CASSQDQGQTFFTYEQYF
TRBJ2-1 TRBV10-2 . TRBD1 TGCGCCAGCAGTGAGTCCGGGACAGGAGCCAATGAGCAGTTCTTC CASSESGTGANEQFF
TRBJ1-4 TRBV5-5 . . TGTGCCAGCAGCCTAACTGGACAGCCGGGCTACAGCGAACTGTTTTTT CASSLTGQPGYSELFF
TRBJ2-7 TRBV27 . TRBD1 TGTGCCAGCAGTCGGGGACAGGGCTACGAGCAGTACTTC CASSRGQGYEQYF
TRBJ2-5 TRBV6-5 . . TGTGCCAGCACCTCTTTTGGAGAGACCCAGTACTTC CASTSFGETQYF
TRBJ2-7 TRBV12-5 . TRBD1 TGTGCTAGTGGCCTTCCGGGACAGAGCCGCTACGAGCAGTACTTC CASGLPGQSRYEQYF
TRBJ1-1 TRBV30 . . TGTGCCTGGAGAGAGGGCTCTATTCTAGGGGACCCCAACACTGAAGCTTTCTTT CAWREGSILGDPNTEAFF
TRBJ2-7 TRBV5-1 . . TGCGCCAGCAGCCGTGAGACGGATTACGAGCAGTACTTC CASSRETDYEQYF
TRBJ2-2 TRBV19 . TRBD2 TGTGCCAGTAGCCGGGGACTAGCGGGAGGAAGGGACACCGGGGAGCTGTTTTTT CASSRGLAGGRDTGELFF
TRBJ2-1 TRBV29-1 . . TGCAGCGTTGTGGCAGGGGCCCCGACGCCGTTCTTC CSVVAGAPTPFF
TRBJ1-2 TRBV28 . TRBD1 TGTGCCAGCAGGCAAGGGACAGGGGGCAGAGGCTACACCTTC CASRQGTGGRGYTF
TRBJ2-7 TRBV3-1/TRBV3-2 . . TGTGCCAGCAGCCAAGGGCTCGGCGAGCAGTACTTC CASSQGLGEQYF
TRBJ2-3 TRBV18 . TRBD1 TGTGCCAGCTCCCTCGGACAGGGTGATTGGGATACGCAGTATTTT CASSLGQGDWDTQYF
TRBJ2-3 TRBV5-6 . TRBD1 TGTGCCAGCAGCTTAGGGACAGTCACAGATACGCAGTATTTT CASSLGTVTDTQYF
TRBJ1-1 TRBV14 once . TGTGCCAGCAGCCAAGGCAGGGAAATAGGAGCTTTCTTT CASSQGREIGAFF
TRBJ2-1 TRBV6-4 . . TGTGCCAGCAGTGTGGACTCCCGGTACAATGAGCAGTTCTTC CASSVDSRYNEQFF
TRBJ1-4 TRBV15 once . TGTGCCACCAGCAGAGCCGGGGGGAAATCAACTAATGAAAAACTGTTTTTT CATSRAGGKSTNEKLFF
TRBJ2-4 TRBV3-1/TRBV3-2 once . TGTGCCAGCAGCCAAAAGCAGGGACTGAACATTCAGTACTTC CASSQKQGLNIQYF
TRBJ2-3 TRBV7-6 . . TGTGCCAGCACCTCGTCGCGGGGACGCACAGATACGCAGTATTTT CASTSSRGRTDTQYF
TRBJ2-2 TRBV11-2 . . TGTGCCAGCAGCGTGACCGGGACGACGTCCCGCGGCACCGGGGAGCTGTTTTTT CASSVTGTTSRGTGELFF
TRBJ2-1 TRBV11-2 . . TGTGCCAGCAGCTTAGATCCAGGGTGGGGGTACAATGAGCAGTTCTTC CASSLDPGWGYNEQFF
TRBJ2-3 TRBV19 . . TGTGCCAGTAGTCCCGAGGGAGCCACAGATACGCAGTATTTT CASSPEGATDTQYF
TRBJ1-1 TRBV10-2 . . TGCGCCAGCAGTCCCGGGACAGAAGCTTTCTTT CASSPGTEAFF
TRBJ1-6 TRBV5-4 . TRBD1 TGTGCCAGCAGCTTTGGGTGGGACAGGGGGAATTCACCCCTCCACTTT CASSFGWDRGNSPLHF
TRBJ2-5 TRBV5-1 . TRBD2 TGCGCCAGCAGCCAGGGGACTAGCGGTCAAGAGACCCAGTACTTC CASSQGTSGQETQYF
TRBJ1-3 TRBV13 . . TGTGCCAGCAGCTCCACAGGCTCTGGAAACACCATATATTTT CASSSTGSGNTIYF
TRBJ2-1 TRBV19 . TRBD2 TGTGCCAGTAGTGGGACTAGCGCCTCCGTTGAGCAGTTCTTC CASSGTSASVEQFF
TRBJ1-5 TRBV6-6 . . TGTGCCAGCAGTTCGCGACAGGATAATCAGCCCCAGCATTTT CASSSRQDNQPQHF
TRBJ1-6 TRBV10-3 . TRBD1 TGTGCCATCAGTGCGGATGGACAGGAAAATAATTCACCCCTCCACTTT CAISADGQENNSPLHF
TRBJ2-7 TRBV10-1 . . TGCGCCAGCAGTGGTTACGGGGAAGACGAGCAGTACTTC CASSGYGEDEQYF
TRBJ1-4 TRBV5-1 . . TGCGCCAGCAGCACAGGGACATCTGAAAAACTGTTTTTT CASSTGTSEKLFF
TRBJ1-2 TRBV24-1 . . TGTGCCACCAGTGAGGCCGGGACTCCGGAGATTGGCTACACCTTC CATSEAGTPEIGYTF
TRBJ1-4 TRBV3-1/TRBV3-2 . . TGTGCCAGCAGCGCGGGGGGGCAGGGACCCGAAAAACTGTTTTTT CASSAGGQGPEKLFF
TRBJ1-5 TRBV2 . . TGTGCCAGCAGTGAATTGCAGATATCCAATCAGCCCCAGCATTTT CASSELQISNQPQHF
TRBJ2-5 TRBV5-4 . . TGTGCCAGCAGCTTGGATGGGGGCCGAGAGACCCAGTACTTC CASSLDGGRETQYF
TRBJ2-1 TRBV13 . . TGTGCCAGCAGGGAGAGGGGGAATGAGCAGTTCTTC CASRERGNEQFF
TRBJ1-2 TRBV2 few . TGTGCCAGCAGTCTAGAGGGCTATGGCTACACCTTC CASSLEGYGYTF
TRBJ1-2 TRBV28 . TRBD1 TGTGCCAGCAGTGGCTATGCCGGGACAGGGATTGAGGGCTACACCTTC CASSGYAGTGIEGYTF
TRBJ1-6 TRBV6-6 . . TGTGCCAGCAGTTACGGGGCGGAGAATTCACCCCTCCACTTT CASSYGAENSPLHF
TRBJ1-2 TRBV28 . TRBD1 TGTGCCAGCAGTTTAGGACAGGATGCTGGCTACACCTTC CASSLGQDAGYTF
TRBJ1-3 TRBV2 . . TGTGCCAGCAGTGAGGGGCAGCCGGGGGGGCTTGGAAACACCATATATTTT CASSEGQPGGLGNTIYF
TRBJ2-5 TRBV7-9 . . TGTGCCAGCAGCTTATGGGCGGGTCAAGAGACCCAGTACTTC CASSLWAGQETQYF
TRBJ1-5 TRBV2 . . TGTGCCAGCACAGGGGACGGTCAGCCCCAGCATTTT CASTGDGQPQHF
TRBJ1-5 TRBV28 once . TGTGCCAGCAGTTTATGGGGGCGAGGCAATCAGCCCCAGCATTTT CASSLWGRGNQPQHF
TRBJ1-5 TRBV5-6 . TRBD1 TGTGCCAGCAGCTCCCGGACAGGGGGCGTTCAGCCCCAGCATTTT CASSSRTGGVQPQHF
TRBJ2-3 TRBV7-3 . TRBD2 TGTGCCAGCAGCCTAGAATCAAGACTGACTAGCGGGATCACAGATACGCAGTATTTT CASSLESRLTSGITDTQYF
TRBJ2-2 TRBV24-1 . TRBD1 TGTGCCACCAGTGATTGGGGACAGAGTCCGAACACCGGGGAGCTGTTTTTT CATSDWGQSPNTGELFF
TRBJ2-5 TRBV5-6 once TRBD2 TGTGCCAGCAGCTTGGCCCTAGCGGGAGCAGAGACCCAGTACTTC CASSLALAGAETQYF